This T cell receptor (beta chain) originates from a study of breast tumors, draining lymph nodes, adjacent tissues. Study results and caveats: Tumors had less TCR diversity than lymph nodes, more than nontumor tissue. The data were judged consistent with most tumor T cells coming from lymph node and expanding in tumor.

The lymph nodes were axillary draining lymph nodes from breast cancer patients. One entry per CDR3 protein, called by TCRdb with MiXCR from the multiplex PCR reads. The top ten hold 4% to 5.5% of the sample, which has over 150,000 distinct CDR3 sequences, 31% seen once. V trimming: 4 bases; J trimming: 3 bases; junction bases outside the gene matches: 2. The CDR3 is made up of 14 amino acids. CDR1 SGDLS and CDR2 YYNGEE come from the germline V gene. This clonotype occurred many times. Its antigen is unknown. The V and J genes are TRBV9 and TRBJ2-5; 11 bases map to TRBD2. The sequencing sample was made of axillary lymph node tissue. The sequence was collected from a female donor with breast cancer. Some clones in this sample may be carry-over from other donors' samples. The CDR3 sequence is CASSPGLAEETQYF. The CDR3 DNA sequence: TGTGCCAGCAGCCCGGGACTAGCGGAAGAGACCCAGTACTTC.